The 8 T cell receptor beta chains below all came from one sample that was sequenced in a study of beta chain features in type 1 diabetes. General study findings and limits: Type 1 diabetes patients had moderately but significantly shorter TCRB CDR3s in all four CD4+ subsets.

cDNA synthesis used the whole RNA isolate, giving expressed TCRB sequences. Some clones are missing from TCRdb's copy, which holds only in-frame ones; the method was immunoSEQ multiplex PCR. The sample lists about 660,000 clones; 11% to 15% were seen once. Antigens of these TCRs are unknown. Source material: naive CD4+ T cells from blood. The receptors come from a man younger than 35 with type 1 diabetes.

This clone was observed a few times. The chain uses TRBV29-1 and TRBJ1-2; a possible D gene is TRBD1 (5 bases). CDR3 size: 12 residues. The V gene's germline CDR1 is SQVTM and CDR2 ANQGSEA. Trimming stripped 7 bases from V and 6 bases from J, with 15 bases between. This CDR3 reads CSAAAGVDGYTF. The CDR3 nucleotides are TGCAGCGCTGCGGCGGGGGTTGATGGCTACACCTTC. The whole variable domain, filled in from reference TRBV29-1 and TRBJ1-2, reads SAVISQKPSRDICQRGTSLTIQCQVDSQVTMMFWYRQQPGQSLTLIATANQGSEATYESGFVIDKFPISRPNLTFSTLTVSNMSPEDSSIYLCSAAAGVDGYTFGSGTRLTVV.

This clone was recorded a few times. At one of its ends the junction is not consistent with the germline gene, which may arise from a read error. This chain uses TRBV5-5 with TRBJ2-5; no clear D gene. This CDR3 spans 14 amino acids. In germline, CDR1 is SGHKS, CDR2 YYEKEE (reference sequence). The CDR3 coding sequence is TGTGCCAGCAGAAATAGACCCGACGAAGACACCCAGTACTTC. Amino acids: CASRNRPDEDTQYF.

The rearrangement uses TRBV7-2 and TRBJ1-4; tentatively, D is TRBD1 (5 bases). CDR1 is SGHTA, CDR2 FQGNSA, per germline. V lost 5 bases to trimming and J lost 0 bases, with 10 bases between them. The CDR3 is 15 residues long. The CDR3 DNA follows: TGTGCCAGCAGCCTACAGGCCTCAACTAATGAAAAACTGTTTTTT. Translating it yields CASSLQASTNEKLFF.

This clone was picked up a small number of times. The V and J genes are TRBV5-1 and TRBJ2-5; D unresolved. The CDR3 totals 14 residues. The V end was cut by 0 bases, the J end by 4 bases, with 10 bases between. Germline CDR1 and CDR2: SGHRS and YFSETQ. CDR3 coding DNA: TGCGCCAGCAGCTTGGATTTCGGGCGAGAGACCCAGTACTTC. Translation: CASSLDFGRETQYF.

The V and J genes are TRBV30 and TRBJ1-3; D perhaps matches TRBD1 (5 bases). Germline lookup yields CDR1 GTSNPN and CDR2 SVGIG (reference sequence). The V gene lost 4 bases and the J gene lost 9 bases, with 25 bases spanning the gap. The CDR3 length is 16 residues. The CDR3, as DNA: TGTGCCTGGAACCCATCCCGGGACGGGGAGGGGTTCACCATATATTTT. It codes for CAWNPSRDGEGFTIYF.

A few counts support this clone. Other DNA variants within this sample encode the same CDR3. The rearrangement uses TRBV30 and TRBJ2-3, with D perhaps given as TRBD1 or TRBD2 (6 bases each). Trimming took off 0 bases at V and 4 bases at J, with 8 bases between the two ends. This CDR3 comprises 13 residues. Looked up from germline, CDR1 is GTSNPN and CDR2 is SVGIG (reference sequence). The CDR3 here is CAWSVRGADTQYF. CDR3 nucleotide sequence: TGTGCCTGGAGTGTTAGGGGGGCAGATACGCAGTATTTT.

In this sample, this clone turned up a few times. The chain couples TRBV7-2 to TRBJ2-2, with 7 positions matching TRBD2. The CDR3 is 16 amino acids. Losses at the gene ends were 3 bases for V and 5 bases for J; bases not matched to a gene: 9. Germline CDR1 and CDR2: SGHTA and FQGNSA. The CDR3 nucleotides read TGTGCCAGCAGCTTGAATTTACTAGCGTTGACCGGGGAGCTGTTTTTT. Residues: CASSLNLLALTGELFF.

This clone was counted a few times. The chain couples TRBV25-1 to TRBJ2-7; the D call may be TRBD1 or TRBD2 (6 bases each). Germline loops: CDR1 MGHDK, CDR2 SYGVNS. The ends were cut back, 2 bases at V and 3 bases at J, with 14 bases in the middle. This CDR3 contains 15 residues. CDR3 protein: CASSEVAGHRYEQYF. The CDR3 DNA sequence: TGTGCCAGCAGTGAAGTTGCGGGACACCGCTACGAGCAGTACTTC.